The clone carrying this T cell receptor beta chain was seen a handful of times. Antigen: not known. The entry originates in a study of T cells after yellow fever vaccination. Study-wide context: With SMART-Seq v4 Ultra Low Input, the fractions containing low cell numbers were prepared. Study results and limitations: In post-booster samples, most primary-vaccination clones reappeared (around 95% CD4, around 87% CD8). Clonotypes appearing in both CD4 and CD8 compartments existed, and their share was small.

TCR cDNA was made by 5'RACE template switching, adding a universal primer site and UMIs. TCRdb re-analysed the 5' RACE reads in MiXCR, keeping a single row per CDR3 protein. The table includes 350,000 or so distinct CDR3 sequences, about 7.8% detected once. The CDR3 has 14 residues. Looked up from germline, CDR1 is SGHRS and CDR2 is YFSETQ. The ends lost 5 bases at V and 2 bases at J; junction bases unmatched: 2. The sequence derives from a man in his late teens or twenties who received the YFV17D yellow fever vaccine. Sequenced material: PBMCs, taken around 45 days after the first yellow fever vaccination. V usage is TRBV5-1 and J usage is TRBJ1-4, with 8 nucleotides matching TRBD1. CDR3 nucleotides: TGCGCCAGCAGAGGACAGGGTACTAATGAAAAACTGTTTTTT. The encoded protein is CASRGQGTNEKLFF.